Described below is a single TCR beta chain sequence and its context. The antigen is undetermined. The data are from a study of cytomegalovirus exposure and HLA in healthy donors. Germline-derived CDR1 and CDR2 are GTSNPN and SVGIG (reference sequence). CDR3 size: 19 residues. Unmatched junction bases numbered 16, after V lost 0 bases and J lost 2 bases. General observations from the study: TRBV6-2, TRBV6-3 and other indistinguishable V segments were excluded. Among TCR beta chains, those listed as cytomegalovirus-associated numbered over 150.

Both 60 Vbeta primers and 13 Jbeta primers went into the PCR. Measured with immunoSEQ multiplex PCR; TCRdb has only the in-frame clones, and not every one. The sample holds approximately 180,000 clones, 80% to 85% seen once. This TCR derives from a woman under 30 in good health and CMV-seronegative. V is TRBV30 and J is TRBJ1-2; 9 nucleotides agree with TRBD1. Sample: PBMCs. This chain's CDR3 is CAWSVRGAWGQGLNYGYTF. CDR3 nucleotides: TGTGCCTGGAGTGTACGGGGGGCGTGGGGACAGGGCTTAAACTATGGCTACACCTTC. Supplemented by reference TRBV30 and TRBJ1-2, the full variable domain reads SQTIHQWPATLVQPVGSPLSLECTVEGTSNPNLYWYRQAAGRGLQLLFYSVGIGQISSEVPQNLSASRPQDRQFILSSKKLLLSDSGFYLCAWSVRGAWGQGLNYGYTFGSGTRLTVV.